This TCR beta chain emerged from a study of blood T cell repertoires in COVID-19. Overall study context: COVID-19 samples, acute and convalescent, were from the United States, Italy and Spain. Sample material is recorded as cDNA or gDNA derived from T cells, B-cell-depleted T cells, or PBMCs.

The CDR3 is 14 residues long. Germline lookup yields CDR1 SQVTM and CDR2 ANQGSEA. V was pared by 6 bases and J by 0 bases, with 14 bases between. In the original processing: Reference gene primer amplification yielded estimated nucleated cell counts. The data were produced by immunoSEQ multiplex PCR, yet TCRdb's version contains in-frame clones alone and is incomplete. For V, J and clone size, that table is used; D and trimming come from the DNA. Found here are roughly 95,000 clones, 84% of them singletons; the top ten hold approximately 24%. What was sequenced was peripheral blood. This TCR derives from a human donor in a cohort sampled during active COVID-19. J is TRBJ1-2 and V is TRBV29-1, with TRBD1 as a possible D gene (6 bases). Written as DNA, the CDR3 is TGCAGCGTGCCGGACAGTACCACTAACTATGGCTACACCTTC. Translation: CSVPDSTTNYGYTF.